This T cell receptor beta chain is from a study of tumor-infiltrating lymphocytes in primary liver carcinoma. Study in general: Patients were both men and women, whose ages ran from 30 to 69 years. The neoplasms were of stage T1-T3 N0M0, with dimensions of roughly 4.2 to 11 cm across. About 3.65 to 7.13 million productive TCRbeta reads were obtained from the samples, with similar numbers across tissue types. Study observations and caveats: Paired tumor-adjacent and tumor-blood samples overlapped less than tumor region pairs did.

The source material, about 18-31 mg of unsorted bulk tissue, was used to co-extract RNA and DNA. This clonotype was observed at least ten times. Its specificity is unknown. The authors made TCR beta cDNA from approximately 500 ng total RNA with a constant-region primer. It was through three nested multiplex PCR rounds of slightly modified ARM-PCR that TCR beta libraries arose. MiXCR, run by TCRdb on the multiplex PCR reads, gives a single entry per CDR3 protein. The sample records 99,000 or so distinct CDR3 sequences, around 63% being singletons. The sequenced sample was liver tumor tissue from sampling region 5. As to subset: tumor region T5, tumor centre. This receptor was obtained from a woman aged 60-75 years with primary liver carcinoma and hepatitis B virus infection.

CDR3 sequence (DNA): TGCGCCAGCAGCCAATCCGGAGGGACAGATACGCAGTATTTT. Its translation: CASSQSGGTDTQYF. This chain uses TRBV4-1 with TRBJ2-3, with a tentative D call TRBD2 (6 bases). The V gene lost 2 bases and the J gene lost 3 bases, with 9 bases spanning the gap. Per the germline V gene, CDR1 is MGHRA and CDR2 is YSYEKL. The CDR3 contains 14 residues.